The 10 T cell receptor beta chains presented below share a single source sample, sequenced in a study of blood T cells in healthy people across ages. Together with a sample-barcoded 5' primer, a J-beta primer mix was included in a second PCR lasting about 7 to 12 cycles. Each CDR3 protein gets one entry after TCRdb re-called the 5' RACE reads with MiXCR. The sample consists of about a million distinct CDR3 sequences, around 48% of them appearing once. The sequenced material came from blood. The receptor set was obtained from a man aged 25 to 40 in good health.

This clonotype came up many times. This chain links TRBV7-9 with TRBJ2-7; D is possibly TRBD1 (5 bases). V lost 6 bases and J 2 bases, leaving 14 bases between the germline ends. The CDR3 runs 14 residues. Germline CDR1 is SEHNR and CDR2 is FQNEAQ (reference sequence). CDR3 DNA: TGTGCCAGCAGGGCAATGCAGGGAACCTACGAGCAGTACTTC. It translates to CASRAMQGTYEQYF.

This chain connects TRBV20-1 to TRBJ2-4, with 9 bases lining up with TRBD2. The DNA end favors TRBJ2-7, so the J call may be wrong. Germline assignment: CDR1 DFQATT and CDR2 SNEGSKA (reference sequence). This CDR3 has 12 amino acids. The CDR3 region is CSGASGAYEQYF. In DNA, the CDR3 is TGCAGTGGGGCTAGCGGGGCCTACGAGCAGTACTTC.

This clonotype was seen a single time. The rearrangement uses TRBV25-1 and TRBJ1-4; D not resolved. Trimming removed 3 bases from V and 5 bases from J, with 13 bases in between. The CDR3 spans 15 residues. CDR1 is MGHDK and CDR2 is SYGVNS in the germline V gene. CDR3 in amino acids: CASSETKALNEKLFF. The CDR3 DNA is TGTGCCAGCAGTGAGACCAAGGCGTTGAATGAAAAACTGTTTTTT.

The chain combines TRBV27 with TRBJ2-3; D uncertain. The CDR3 totals 16 residues. Germline-derived CDR1 and CDR2 are MNHEY and SMNVEV (reference sequence). V dropped 2 bases and J dropped 3 bases, with 15 bases sitting between them. In DNA form, the CDR3 reads TGTGCCAGCAGTTTAGGGTCTACAGTACTGACAGATACGCAGTATTTT. Translation: CASSLGSTVLTDTQYF.

The chain links TRBV6-5 to TRBJ2-3; D call uncertain. The CDR3 loop spans 14 amino acids. Per the germline V gene, CDR1 is MNHEY and CDR2 is SVGAGI. Trimming took off 6 bases at V and 0 bases at J, with 10 bases between the two ends. CDR3 in amino acids: CASSPDDSTDTQYF. The CDR3 DNA sequence: TGTGCCAGCAGCCCCGACGATAGCACAGATACGCAGTATTTT.

The chain recombines TRBV12-5 with TRBJ2-1; 7 bases agree with TRBD2. Germline values: CDR1 LGHNT, CDR2 FRNRAP. The CDR3 has 14 amino acids. V lost 3 bases and J lost 7; bases outside the gene matches: 6. CDR3: CASGLAGSSNEQFF. The CDR3 region has the DNA TGTGCTAGTGGTTTAGCGGGGTCGAGTAATGAGCAGTTCTTC.

This clonotype has more than one count but fewer than ten. The V call is TRBV20-1, the J call TRBJ2-3; D not resolved. This CDR3 has 13 amino acids. Per the germline V gene, CDR1 is DFQATT and CDR2 is SNEGSKA (reference sequence). V was clipped by 6 bases and J by 1 base, with 11 bases between them. The CDR3 DNA reads TGCAGTGCCGGACCCTCGGGCACAGATACGCAGTATTTT. Protein: CSAGPSGTDTQYF.

This clonotype has a handful of counts. V is TRBV12-3 or TRBV12-4 and J is TRBJ2-1; tentative D call: TRBD2 (6 bases). The length of the CDR3 is 14 residues. V was pared by 4 bases and J by 5 bases, with 12 bases between. The CDR3 loop is CASSWRGQHNEQFF. CDR3 coding DNA: TGTGCCAGCAGTTGGAGGGGCCAGCACAATGAGCAGTTCTTC.

The V gene is TRBV27, the J gene TRBJ2-1; D is unclear. Per germline, CDR1 MNHEY and CDR2 SMNVEV (reference sequence). The germline V and J ends were trimmed by 4 bases and 8 bases, with 6 bases remaining between them. This CDR3 region has 11 residues. The chain's CDR3 is CASSYRHEQFF. Written as DNA, the CDR3 is TGTGCCAGCAGTTACCGGCATGAGCAGTTCTTC.

This rearrangement joins TRBV4-1 to TRBJ2-5; TRBD1 might be the D (6 bases). The germline V gene has CDR1 MGHRA and CDR2 YSYEKL. The CDR3 has 15 residues. Deletions cut 3 bases from V and 3 bases from J, with 14 bases between. The CDR3 is CASSHPRTAEETQYF. The CDR3, as DNA: TGCGCCAGCAGCCATCCCCGGACAGCCGAAGAGACCCAGTACTTC.